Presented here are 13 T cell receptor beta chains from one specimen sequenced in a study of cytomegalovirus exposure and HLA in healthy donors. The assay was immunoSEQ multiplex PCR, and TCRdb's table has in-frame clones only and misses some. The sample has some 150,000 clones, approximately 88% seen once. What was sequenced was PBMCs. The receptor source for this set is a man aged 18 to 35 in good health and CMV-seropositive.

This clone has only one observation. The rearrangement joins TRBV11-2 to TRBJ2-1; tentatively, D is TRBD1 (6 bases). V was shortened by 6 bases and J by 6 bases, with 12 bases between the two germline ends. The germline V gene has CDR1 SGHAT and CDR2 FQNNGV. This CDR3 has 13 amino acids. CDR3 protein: CASRLLGGNEQFF. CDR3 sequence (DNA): TGTGCCAGCAGATTATTAGGGGGCAATGAGCAGTTCTTC.

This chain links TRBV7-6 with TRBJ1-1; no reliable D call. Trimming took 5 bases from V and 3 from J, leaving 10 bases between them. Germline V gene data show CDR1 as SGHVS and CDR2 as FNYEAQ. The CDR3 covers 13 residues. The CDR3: CASSLEGDTEAFF. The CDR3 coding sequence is TGTGCCAGCAGCCTAGAGGGAGACACTGAAGCTTTCTTT.

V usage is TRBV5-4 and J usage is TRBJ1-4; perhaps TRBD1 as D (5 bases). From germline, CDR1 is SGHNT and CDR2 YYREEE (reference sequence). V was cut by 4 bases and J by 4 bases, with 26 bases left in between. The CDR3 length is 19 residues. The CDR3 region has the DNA TGTGCCAGCAGCCGTCGAGACGGGGGAGGAGGTGGGATTAATGAAAAACTGTTTTTT. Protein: CASSRRDGGGGGINEKLFF. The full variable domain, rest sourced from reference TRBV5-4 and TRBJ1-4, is ETGVTQSPTHLIKTRGQQVTLRCSSQSGHNTVSWYQQALGQGPQFIFQYYREEENGRGNFPPRFSGLQFPNYSSELNVNALELDDSALYLCASSRRDGGGGGINEKLFFGSGTQLSVL.

CDR3 loop: CASSYLTGSHNEQFF. The CDR3 DNA sequence: TGTGCCAGCAGCTACCTGACAGGGTCGCACAATGAGCAGTTCTTC. This chain connects TRBV5-4 to TRBJ2-1, with TRBD1 identical over 7 bases. The germline gives CDR1 SGHNT, CDR2 YYREEE (reference sequence). Germline trimming cut 3 bases from V and 5 bases from J; bases unmatched to any gene: 8. The CDR3 contains 15 residues.

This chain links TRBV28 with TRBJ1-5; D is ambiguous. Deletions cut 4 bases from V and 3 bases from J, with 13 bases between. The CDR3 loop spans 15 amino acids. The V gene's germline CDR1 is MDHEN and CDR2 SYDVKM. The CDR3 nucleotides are TGTGCCAGCAGTTCAAGCGCTTATTACAATCAGCCCCAGCATTTT. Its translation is CASSSSAYYNQPQHF. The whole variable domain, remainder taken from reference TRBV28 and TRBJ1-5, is DVKVTQSSRYLVKRTGEKVFLECVQDMDHENMFWYRQDPGLGLRLIYFSYDVKMKEKGDIPEGYSVSREKKERFSLILESASTNQTSMYLCASSSSAYYNQPQHFGDGTRLSIL.

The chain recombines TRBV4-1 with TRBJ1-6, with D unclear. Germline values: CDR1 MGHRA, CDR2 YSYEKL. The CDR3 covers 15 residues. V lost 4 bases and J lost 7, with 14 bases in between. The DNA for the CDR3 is TGCGCCAGCAGCCTCCCAGCAGGAATGAATTCACCCCTCCACTTT. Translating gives CASSLPAGMNSPLHF.

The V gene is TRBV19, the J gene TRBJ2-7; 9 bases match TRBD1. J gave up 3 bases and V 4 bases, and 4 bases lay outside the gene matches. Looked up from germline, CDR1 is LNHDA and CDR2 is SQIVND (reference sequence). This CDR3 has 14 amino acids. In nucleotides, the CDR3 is TGTGCCAGTAGTACTGGGACAGGGAACTACGAGCAGTACTTC. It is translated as CASSTGTGNYEQYF.

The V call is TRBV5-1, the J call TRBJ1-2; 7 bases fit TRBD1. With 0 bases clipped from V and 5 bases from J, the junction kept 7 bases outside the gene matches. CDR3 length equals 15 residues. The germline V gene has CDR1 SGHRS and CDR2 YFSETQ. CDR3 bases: TGCGCCAGCAGCTTGGCCTCCGGGACAGCTTATGGCTACACCTTC. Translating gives CASSLASGTAYGYTF.

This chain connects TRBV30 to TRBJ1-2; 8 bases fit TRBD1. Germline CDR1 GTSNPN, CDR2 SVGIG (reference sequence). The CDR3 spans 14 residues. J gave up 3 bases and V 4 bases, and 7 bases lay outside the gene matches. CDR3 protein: CAWTRTGIDYGYTF. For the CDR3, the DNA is TGTGCCTGGACCCGGACAGGGATTGACTATGGCTACACCTTC.

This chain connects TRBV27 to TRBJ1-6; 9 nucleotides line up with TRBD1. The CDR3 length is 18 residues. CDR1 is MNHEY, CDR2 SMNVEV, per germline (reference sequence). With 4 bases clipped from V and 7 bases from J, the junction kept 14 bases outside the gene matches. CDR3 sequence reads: CASSSTGTGPQFNSPLHF. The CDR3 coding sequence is TGTGCCAGCAGTTCAACCGGGACAGGGCCCCAATTCAATTCACCCCTCCACTTT.

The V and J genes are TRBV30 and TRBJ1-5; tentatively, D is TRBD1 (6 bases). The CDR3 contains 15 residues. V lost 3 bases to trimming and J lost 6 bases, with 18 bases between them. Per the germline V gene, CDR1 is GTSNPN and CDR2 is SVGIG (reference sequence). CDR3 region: CAWSSTGIRGQPQHF. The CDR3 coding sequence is TGTGCCTGGAGCTCGACAGGTATTAGGGGTCAGCCCCAGCATTTT.

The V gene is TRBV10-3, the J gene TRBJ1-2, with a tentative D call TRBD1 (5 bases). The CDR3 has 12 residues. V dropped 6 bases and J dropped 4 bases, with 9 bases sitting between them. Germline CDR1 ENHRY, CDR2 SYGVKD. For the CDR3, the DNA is TGTGCCATCAGATCCGGGGGCTATGGCTACACCTTC. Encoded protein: CAIRSGGYGYTF.

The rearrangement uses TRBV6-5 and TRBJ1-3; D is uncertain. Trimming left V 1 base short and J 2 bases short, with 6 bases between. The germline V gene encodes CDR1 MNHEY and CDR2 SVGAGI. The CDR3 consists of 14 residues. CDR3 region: CASSYLGAGNTIYF. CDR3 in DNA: TGTGCCAGCAGTTACTTGGGAGCTGGAAACACCATATATTTT.